Below, one TCR beta chain is given with its context. Its antigen is still unknown. Base quality data are lacking; no much larger clone is found one base away. TCR CDR3 regions were amplified from genomic DNA by multiplex PCR using the deep immunoSEQ assay. Genomic DNA extracted from each cell subset was distributed evenly over all wells of several immunoSEQ 96-well plates, and each plate served as one replicate. For sorted subsets, about 200 ng genomic DNA, equal to about 30,000 T cell genomes, was loaded into each replicate PCR. Purified libraries were quantified with a Qubit 3.0 fluorometer, sized on a Bioanalyzer 2100, and re-quantified with the KAPA Library Quantification kit. Each immunoSEQ 96-well plate was sequenced on its own single-read 150-cycle Illumina NextSeq 550 flow cell. As for the original processing: The immunoSEQ output contained only junctional sequences without quality scores, so filtering could not match that applied to full-length reads. Sequences were annotated with PyIR, a Python wrapper for IgBLAST v1.9, using IMGT germline references to assign V/J genes and CDR3. Reads were filtered out if the reads had weak V/J assignments (E-value above 1e-6), no CDR3, stop codons, out-of-frame junctions, or ambiguous translated residues. V3J clonotypes were defined as sequences sharing the same inferred V gene, J gene, and CDR3 amino acid sequence. The percentage overlap between two repertoires was calculated by dividing the number of shared unique clonotypes by the size of the smaller repertoire. Richness of each repertoire was evaluated using RTK rarefaction, the Chao1 estimator, and Recon v2.1 estimates of unobserved clonotypes. For all TCRbeta clonotypes obtained by the gDNA method from several donors, generation probabilities were computed with OLGA. Imported from immuneACCESS, the table was reduced by TCRdb to in-frame sequences with V and J called. These copies leave out some clones; in studies compared against another copy, an unresolved V gene accounts for under half, and the cause of the remainder is not known. That table is the source of V, J and clone size, and D and trimming were worked out from the DNA. For this sample the table gives roughly 1,600,000 clones, of which about 98.5% were detected only once. The top ten constitute over 0.3% of the sample.

This sample was taken from a study of shared clonotypes between healthy human individuals (dated by TCRdb to the early 2020s). In terms of the full investigation: A few men and two women, aged 18 to 49 years, made up the cohort. For each donor, CD4 naive and CD4 memory were each run on three plates, CD8 naive on two plates, and CD8 memory on one plate. To estimate repertoire size and how much clonotype sharing occurs between individuals, the study deeply sequenced the blood TCR repertoires of five healthy adults. To increase sequencing depth and limit assay-specific biases, TCR repertoire library preparation and sequencing were carried out by different laboratories using diverse techniques. Between about 0.8 and 9.5 billion PBMCs per donor were obtained by leukapheresis. Results and caveats for the whole study, not just this receptor: Estimated clonotype richness was generally larger for naive than for memory subsets. Pairwise subsampling led to the expectation that sequencing depth would affect the degree of clonotype sharing among donors. Compared with non-shared clonotypes, clonotypes shared by all four sorted-subset donors had higher generation probabilities. Sampling was limited to blood, and TCR repertoires in tissue likely differ from TCR repertoires in blood. Incomplete sequencing was indicated by rarefaction of sorted-subset datasets, despite the large sequencing depth. Because the study included a small number of donors, the genetic and exposure-history diversity represented was limited. When a handful of donors were compared, the shared fraction of clonotypes was 5% to 6.5% for naive CD4, approximately 3.3% for naive CD8, 2.3% for memory CD4, and 0.35% to 0.4% for memory CD8.

Healthy HIV-negative adults with no recently reported acute infections or vaccinations were included as donors. All donors were Caucasian adults living in Nashville, Tennessee, USA. CD4+ T cells were enriched by magnetic negative selection, after which naive cells were positively selected on CD45RA and the negative fraction was taken as the memory subset. After blood collection by leukapheresis, PBMCs were isolated using Ficoll-Histopaque density gradient centrifugation and then cryopreserved in the vapor phase of liquid nitrogen. Purity and quantity of every magnetically sorted T cell population were checked by analytical flow cytometry. Each sorted fraction had its genomic DNA isolated and then quantified by UV absorbance on a Nanodrop 2000c. From the cysteine through the phenylalanine, the CDR3 covers 15 amino acids. Only the CDR3 part of the read is kept: 45 bases, read in frame from the first base. The germline V gene (reference sequence) gives CDR1 as MNHEY and CDR2 as SMNVEV. Relative to germline, V is 2 bases shorter and J is 2 bases shorter, with 10 bases between their ends.

The rearranged chain carries TRBV27 and TRBJ2-1; no D segment can be confidently identified. This TCR was recovered from a man younger than 45 in good health. Source material: naive CD4+ T cells sorted from blood. The cell subset or site label of this sample denotes: CD45RA+ positively selected. The nucleotides are TGTGCCAGCAGTTTAGAGGCGCTGACCTACAATGAGCAGTTCTTC. The encoded protein is CASSLEALTYNEQFF.